Below, 2 T cell receptor beta chains from the same sample are listed, as sequenced in a study of cytomegalovirus exposure and HLA in healthy donors. The data were produced by immunoSEQ multiplex PCR, yet TCRdb's version contains in-frame clones alone and is incomplete. Here the sample spans fewer than 55,000 clones, roughly nine tenths being singletons. Sequenced sample: PBMCs. The receptor source for this set is a young man in good health and CMV-seronegative.

The chain employs TRBV27 and TRBJ1-3, with 8 bases that match TRBD1. The CDR3 has 16 amino acids. Germline CDR1 is MNHEY and CDR2 is SMNVEV (reference sequence). J gave up 0 bases and V 4 bases, and 5 bases lay outside the gene matches. The CDR3 reads CASSWDRTGSGNTIYF. As DNA, the CDR3 is TGTGCCAGCAGTTGGGACAGGACAGGCTCTGGAAACACCATATATTTT.

This clone is a singleton in its sample. V and J are TRBV6-5 and TRBJ1-3; 7 bases are shared with TRBD1. CDR3 length: 16 amino acids. The ends lost 4 bases at V and 1 base at J; junction bases unmatched: 7. CDR1 MNHEY and CDR2 SVGAGI come from the germline V gene. The CDR3 reads CASSSPGTESGNTIYF. In DNA, the CDR3 is TGTGCCAGCAGTTCCCCCGGGACAGAGTCTGGAAACACCATATATTTT.